Shown below are 3 T cell receptor beta chains from a single sample sequenced in a study of blood T cell repertoires in COVID-19. Only in-frame clones appear in the TCRdb table, and some are missing; sequencing was by immunoSEQ multiplex PCR. Of just over 65,000 clones listed, 86% are singletons. What was sequenced was peripheral blood. The receptors come from a man aged 25-45 years with acute or convalescent COVID-19.

The chain uses TRBV19 and TRBJ1-5; TRBD1 aligns across 7 bases. After removal of 6 bases from V and 6 bases from J, the junction contained 17 bases not matched to a gene. The CDR3 spans 17 residues. Germline loops: CDR1 LNHDA, CDR2 SQIVND (reference sequence). The CDR3 region is CASRQAGNTGARQPQHF. CDR3 sequence (DNA): TGTGCCAGTAGACAGGCCGGCAATACAGGGGCGCGTCAGCCCCAGCATTTT.

The chain employs TRBV19 and TRBJ2-1; a weak D match, TRBD2 (5 bases). V lost 8 bases and J 10 bases, leaving 24 bases between the germline ends. CDR3 length: 15 residues. CDR1 and CDR2 from the germline V gene are LNHDA and SQIVND (reference sequence). The CDR3 region has the DNA TGTGCCAGTCGCGCTCAGTCCAACTATCCGGGAGAGCAGTTCTTC. Protein product: CASRAQSNYPGEQFF.

This chain joins TRBV7-9 and TRBJ2-7; 7 nucleotides line up with TRBD1. From germline, CDR1 is SEHNR and CDR2 FQNEAQ (reference sequence). V was pared by 5 bases and J by 0 bases, with 7 bases of the junction left unmatched. The CDR3 has 15 amino acids. The CDR3 region has the DNA TGTGCCAGCAGCCTAGGGGGCGAGTACTCCTACGAGCAGTACTTC. Encoded protein: CASSLGGEYSYEQYF.